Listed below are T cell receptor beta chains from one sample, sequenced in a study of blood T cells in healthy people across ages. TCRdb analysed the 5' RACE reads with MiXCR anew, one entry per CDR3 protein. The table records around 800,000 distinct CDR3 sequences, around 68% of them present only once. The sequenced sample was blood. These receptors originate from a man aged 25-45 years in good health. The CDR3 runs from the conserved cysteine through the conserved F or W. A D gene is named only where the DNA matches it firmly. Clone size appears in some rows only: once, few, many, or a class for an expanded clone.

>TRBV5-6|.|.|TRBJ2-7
CASTSPGPSYEQYF
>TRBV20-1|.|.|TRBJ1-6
CSAREGGIHNSPLHF
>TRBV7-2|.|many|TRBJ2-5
CASSSPRGLETQYF
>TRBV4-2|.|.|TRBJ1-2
CASSQEGQGRTF
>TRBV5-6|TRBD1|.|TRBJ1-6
CASSLPGGGNSPLHF
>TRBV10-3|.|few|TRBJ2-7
CAISEPSTGTYEQYF
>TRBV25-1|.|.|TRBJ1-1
CASSESRGVDTEAFF
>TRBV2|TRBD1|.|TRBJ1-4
CASTDPGTGREKLFF
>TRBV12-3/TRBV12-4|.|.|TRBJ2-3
CASSLVDSTDTQYF
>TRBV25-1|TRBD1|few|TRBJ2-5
CASEPGQQLGTQYF
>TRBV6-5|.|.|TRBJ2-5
CASSYMQGETQYF
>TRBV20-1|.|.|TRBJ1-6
CSARPKSDPHYNSPLHF
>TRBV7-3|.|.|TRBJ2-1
CASSTQPGPRGEQFF
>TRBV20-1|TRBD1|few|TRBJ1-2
CSAKGLGTVRNYGYTF
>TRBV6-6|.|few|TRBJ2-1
CASSYSQGGNEQFF
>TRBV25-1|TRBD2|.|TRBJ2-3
CASTAGGTDTQYF
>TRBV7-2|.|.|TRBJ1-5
CASSLAGGVSNQPQHF
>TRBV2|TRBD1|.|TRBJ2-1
CASRGPGQGSTYNEQFF
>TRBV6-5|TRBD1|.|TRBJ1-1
CASRLDRVTEAFF
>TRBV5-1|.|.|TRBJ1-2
CASSLDGQTFSYGYTF
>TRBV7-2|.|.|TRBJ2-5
CASSPRSNQETQYF
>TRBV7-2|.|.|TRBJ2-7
CASSLGLAYEQYF